The 24 T cell receptor beta chains below all came from one sample that was sequenced in a study of CD8 T cells in Susac syndrome. An amount of RNA that ranged from about 0.45 to 1 ug was reverse transcribed with random hexamers. TCRdb recomputed calls from the immunoSEQ multiplex PCR reads with MiXCR, one row per CDR3 protein. Of under 550,000 distinct CDR3 sequences in the sample, approximately 85% are singletons; the top ten hold 0.09% to 0.15%. Source material: CD8+ T cells from PBMCs. The receptors originated from a human donor with multiple sclerosis.

The count of this clonotype is one. The chain has TRBV18 and TRBJ1-2; D unclear. The CDR3 runs 14 residues. V lost 3 bases to trimming and J lost 3 bases, with 11 bases between them. CDR1 and CDR2 from the germline V gene are KGHSH and LQKENI. CDR3 loop: CASSPLDGHYGYTF. CDR3 nucleotides: TGTGCCAGCTCACCGTTGGACGGACACTATGGCTACACCTTC.

In this sample, this clonotype turned up once. V is TRBV2 and J is TRBJ2-1; TRBD2 matches at 8 bases. Germline CDR1 SNHLY, CDR2 FYNNEI. The J segment lost 8 bases and the V segment lost 7 bases, leaving 7 bases of the junction unmatched. This CDR3 region has 13 residues. The CDR3 nucleotides are TGTGCCAGCAAAGCGGGAGATAAGCATGAGCAGTTCTTC. This translates into CASKAGDKHEQFF.

The chain joins TRBV30 to TRBJ2-3; 7 bases line up with TRBD2. Germline V gives CDR1 GTSNPN, CDR2 SVGIG (reference sequence). The CDR3 is 12 residues long. J gave up 4 bases and V 8 bases, and 6 bases lay outside the gene matches. In nucleotides, the CDR3 is TGTGCCGGGGAGGGAGGCCCAGATACGCAGTATTTT. This encodes CAGEGGPDTQYF.

This chain uses TRBV27 with TRBJ2-6; D not certain. CDR1 is MNHEY, CDR2 SMNVEV, per germline (reference sequence). Trimming cost V 5 bases and J 3 bases, with 11 bases left between them. This CDR3 has 15 residues. The CDR3 loop reads CASSGVGYGANVLTF. DNA for the CDR3: TGTGCCAGCAGTGGGGTAGGGTATGGGGCCAACGTCCTGACTTTC.

The sample holds one count of this clonotype. J is TRBJ1-1 and V is TRBV6-1; D is unresolved. The CDR3 length is 15 residues. From germline, CDR1 is MNHNS and CDR2 SASEGT. The V end lost 1 base, the J end lost 4 bases, and 13 bases lay between the germline ends. The DNA for the CDR3 is TGTGCCAGCAGTGAAGGTAGGGAATCGGGCACTGAAGCTTTCTTT. Its translation is CASSEGRESGTEAFF.

A remark on this clonotype: The junction differs from germline at one of its ends, possibly a read error. This chain connects TRBV30 to TRBJ1-1; tentatively, D is TRBD1 (6 bases). Per the germline V gene, CDR1 is GTSNPN and CDR2 is SVGIG (reference sequence). The CDR3 is 16 amino acids. The CDR3 DNA reads as TGTGCCTGGAGCCTGCCCCCGGGGGGCGATAGGGCTGAGGCTTTCTTT. It is translated as CAWSLPPGGDRAEAFF.

This chain links TRBV6-6 with TRBJ1-1; TRBD1 might be the D (6 bases). This CDR3 has 13 amino acids. Germline V lookup: CDR1 MNHNY, CDR2 SVGAGI (reference sequence). With 7 bases removed from V and 3 bases from J, the gap between germline ends came to 12 bases. This chain's CDR3 is CASTHRADTEAFF. The CDR3 coding sequence is TGTGCCAGCACTCACAGGGCGGACACTGAAGCTTTCTTT.

The CDR3 loop reads CASSPTGAGNQPQHF. As DNA, the CDR3 is TGTGCCAGCAGCCCCACGGGGGCGGGCAATCAGCCCCAGCATTTT. The gene calls are TRBV28 and TRBJ1-5, with a possible D match to TRBD1 (6 bases). Per the germline V gene, CDR1 is MDHEN and CDR2 is SYDVKM. The ends were cut back, 6 bases at V and 2 bases at J, with 14 bases in the middle. The CDR3 is 15 residues long.

This chain joins TRBV27 and TRBJ2-2; the D gene is possibly TRBD1 (6 bases). V shed 1 base and J shed 13 bases, with 25 bases lying between them. The CDR3 covers 17 residues. Germline V gene sequence: CDR1 MNHEY, CDR2 SMNVEV (reference sequence). The CDR3 reads CASSLLERLPGPRGLFF. The CDR3 DNA is TGTGCCAGCAGTTTATTGGAGCGGCTCCCCGGGCCCAGGGGGCTGTTTTTT.

The rearrangement uses TRBV27 and TRBJ2-1; D ambiguous. Looked up from germline, CDR1 is MNHEY and CDR2 is SMNVEV (reference sequence). Trimming stripped 5 bases from V and 1 base from J, with 12 bases between. This CDR3 is 15 amino acids long. This CDR3 is CASSLSPVSYNEQFF. The CDR3 nucleotides read TGTGCCAGCAGTCTTTCTCCCGTTTCCTACAATGAGCAGTTCTTC.

The chain uses TRBV11-2 and TRBJ2-3; 7 nucleotides match TRBD1. Trimming at V came to 4 bases and at J to 3 bases, leaving 4 bases not matched to a gene. This CDR3 region has 14 residues. Germline V CDR1 and CDR2: SGHAT, FQNNGV. CDR3 in DNA: TGTGCCAGCAGCTCCGGGACAGAAACAGATACGCAGTATTTT. This codes for CASSSGTETDTQYF.

V and J are TRBV4-1 and TRBJ2-7, with 9 bases lining up with TRBD1. CDR3 length: 17 residues. V dropped 3 bases and J dropped 5; count of bases not matched to a gene: 14. Germline lookup yields CDR1 MGHRA and CDR2 YSYEKL. The CDR3 bases are TGCGCCAGCAGCCAGATGGGGCCGGGACAGGGAAGGCACGAGCAGTACTTC. Amino acids: CASSQMGPGQGRHEQYF.

The chain is built from TRBV29-1 and TRBJ1-1; D remains unclear. CDR1 is SQVTM, CDR2 ANQGSEA, per germline. The CDR3 loop spans 10 amino acids. The V end was cut by 7 bases, the J end by 6 bases, with 9 bases between. The CDR3 nucleotides are TGCAGCGCTACCGATGCTGAAGCTTTCTTT. Translation gives CSATDAEAFF.

V usage is TRBV4-1 and J usage is TRBJ2-5; TRBD2 might be the D (7 bases). With 4 bases removed from V and 1 base from J, the gap between germline ends came to 13 bases. The CDR3 runs to 15 residues. In germline, CDR1 is MGHRA, CDR2 YSYEKL. The DNA of the CDR3 is TGCGCCAGCAGCCGGGAGGGGACAATCCAAGAGACCCAGTACTTC. Amino acid sequence: CASSREGTIQETQYF.

Notes on this clonotype: Germline and junction disagree at one end, which may indicate a read error. The V call is TRBV30, the J call TRBJ2-2, with D perhaps matching TRBD2 (5 bases). CDR1 is GTSNPN and CDR2 is SVGIG in the germline V gene (reference sequence). The length of the CDR3 is 14 residues. As DNA, the CDR3 is TGTGCCTGGACCTTCACTGGACCTTCCGGGGAGCTGCTTTTT. It codes for CAWTFTGPSGELLF.

The V call is TRBV6-5, the J call TRBJ1-2; possibly TRBD1 for D (6 bases). Per germline, CDR1 MNHEY and CDR2 SVGAGI. Trimming cost V 4 bases and J 8 bases, with 23 bases left between them. The length of the CDR3 is 16 residues. This chain's CDR3 is CASSSIEGEGTNGYTF. CDR3 nucleotide sequence: TGTGCCAGCAGTTCCATTGAGGGGGAGGGGACTAACGGCTACACCTTC.

The chain combines TRBV29-1 with TRBJ2-1; D gene unclear. V was clipped by 4 bases and J by 8 bases, with 18 bases between them. The germline V gene has CDR1 SQVTM and CDR2 ANQGSEA. The CDR3 totals 14 residues. In DNA, the CDR3 is TGCAGCGTTGGGGCGACCGATGGCTTCGATGAGCAGTTCTTC. It specifies CSVGATDGFDEQFF.

The chain combines TRBV7-2 with TRBJ2-1, with a tentative D call TRBD1 (6 bases). The CDR3 covers 15 residues. CDR1 SGHTA and CDR2 FQGNSA come from the germline V gene. V lost 6 bases and J 4 bases, leaving 16 bases between the germline ends. This chain's CDR3 is CASRYRDTAYNEQFF. DNA for the CDR3: TGTGCCAGCAGATACCGGGACACAGCTTACAATGAGCAGTTCTTC.

This sequence joins TRBV30 and TRBJ2-2, with D perhaps TRBD2 (6 bases). CDR1 and CDR2 (germline): GTSNPN, SVGIG (reference sequence). The ends were cut back, 4 bases at V and 14 bases at J, with 17 bases in the middle. This CDR3 has 12 residues. The chain's CDR3 is CAWTSAGTVLFF. The CDR3 DNA sequence: TGTGCCTGGACGTCGGCGGGGACCGTACTGTTTTTT.

The V call is TRBV7-9, the J call TRBJ1-1; D may be TRBD1 (5 bases). The CDR3 runs to 14 residues. Germline V gene data show CDR1 as SEHNR and CDR2 as FQNEAQ (reference sequence). Trimming pared 4 bases from V and 7 bases from J, leaving 16 bases between. In DNA, the CDR3 is TGTGCCAGCAGCTCGCGTGGGGGACTCCTTGAAGCTTTCTTT. Amino acids: CASSSRGGLLEAFF.

This chain uses TRBV6-2 or TRBV6-3 with TRBJ1-1, with a possible D match to TRBD1 (6 bases). The V gene lost 3 bases and the J gene lost 3 bases, with 20 bases spanning the gap. The germline gives CDR1 MNHEY, CDR2 SVGEGT. The CDR3 extends over 17 amino acids. The CDR3 protein is CASSYRLGEGGDTEAFF. The CDR3 bases are TGTGCCAGCAGTTATCGGCTCGGCGAGGGGGGGGACACTGAAGCTTTCTTT.

V gene TRBV7-9 combines with J gene TRBJ2-2; maybe TRBD1 (5 bases). The CDR3 totals 15 residues. The V end was cut by 0 bases, the J end by 4 bases, with 9 bases between. The germline gives CDR1 SEHNR, CDR2 FQNEAQ (reference sequence). The CDR3 DNA is TGTGCCAGCAGCTTAGCGGGCCAGGGCACCGGGGAGCTGTTTTTT. Translation: CASSLAGQGTGELFF.

The rearrangement links TRBV3-1 to TRBJ2-1; possibly TRBD1 for D (5 bases). The CDR3 spans 13 residues. Trimming shortened V by 1 base and J by 10 bases, and 11 bases separated the two germline ends. Germline CDR1 reads LGHDT; CDR2 reads YNNKEL (reference sequence). As DNA, the CDR3 is TGTGCCAGCAGCCAAGCCAACAGACAGGAGCAGTTCTTC. Residues: CASSQANRQEQFF.

CDR3 sequence (DNA): TGCGCCAGCACAATGCCACGGGAGAACCTAAATCTCATACATCACAATGAGCAGTTCTTC. It translates to CASTMPRENLNLIHHNEQFF. The V and J genes are TRBV23-1 and TRBJ2-1; D may be TRBD2 (6 bases). TRBV23-1 is an open reading frame, and its role is uncertain. V was clipped by 7 bases and J by 5 bases, with 33 bases between them. CDR3 length equals 20 residues.